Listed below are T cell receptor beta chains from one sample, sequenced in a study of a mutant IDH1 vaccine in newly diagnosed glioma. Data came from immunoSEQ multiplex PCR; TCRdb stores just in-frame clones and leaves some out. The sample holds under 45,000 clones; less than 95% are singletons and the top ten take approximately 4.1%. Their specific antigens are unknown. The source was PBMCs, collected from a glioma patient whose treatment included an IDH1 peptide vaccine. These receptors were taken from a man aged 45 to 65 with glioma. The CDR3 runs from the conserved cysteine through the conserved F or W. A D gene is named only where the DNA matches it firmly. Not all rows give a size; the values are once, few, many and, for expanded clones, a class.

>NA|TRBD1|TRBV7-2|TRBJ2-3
CASSLEGARSGGQYF
TGTGCCAGCAGCTTAGAGGGGGCTCGATCAGGGGGGCAGTATTTT
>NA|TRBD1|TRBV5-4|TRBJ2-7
CASRTGTGGGEQYF
TGTGCCAGCAGAACCGGGACAGGGGGAGGGGAGCAGTACTTC
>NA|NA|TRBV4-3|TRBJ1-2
CASSQVIAGRGYTF
TGCGCCAGCAGCCAAGTTATTGCGGGTAGAGGCTACACCTTC
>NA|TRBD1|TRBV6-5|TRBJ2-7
CASSPDRAAGQYF
TGTGCCAGCAGCCCGGACAGGGCGGCTGGGCAGTACTTC
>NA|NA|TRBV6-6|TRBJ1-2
CASNQRTGLYGYTF
TGTGCCAGCAATCAAAGGACCGGACTCTATGGCTACACCTTC
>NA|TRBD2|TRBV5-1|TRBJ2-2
CASSLAGRAGTGELFF
TGCGCCAGCAGCTTGGCCGGGAGGGCGGGCACCGGGGAGCTGTTTTTT
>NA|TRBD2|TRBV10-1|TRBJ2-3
CASSSGAYTDTQYF
TGCGCCAGCAGCAGCGGGGCCTACACAGATACGCAGTATTTT
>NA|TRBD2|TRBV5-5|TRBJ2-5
CASSLGRGETQYF
TGTGCCAGCAGCTTGGGGCGGGGGGAGACCCAGTACTTC
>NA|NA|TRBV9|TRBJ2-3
CASSLRVVADTQYF
TGTGCCAGCAGTTTAAGGGTAGTCGCAGATACGCAGTATTTT
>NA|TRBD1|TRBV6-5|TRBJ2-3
CASSYGGQGADTQYF
TGTGCCAGCAGTTACGGCGGCCAGGGGGCAGATACGCAGTATTTT
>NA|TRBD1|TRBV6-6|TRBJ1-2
CASRGDSNYGYTF
TGTGCCAGCAGGGGGGACAGCAACTATGGCTACACCTTC
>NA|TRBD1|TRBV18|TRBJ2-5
CASSPLGQGQETQYF
TGTGCCAGCTCACCCCTTGGACAGGGACAAGAGACCCAGTACTTC
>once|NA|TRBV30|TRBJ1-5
CAWSPGPNQPQHF
TGTGCCTGGAGTCCTGGCCCCAATCAGCCCCAGCATTTT
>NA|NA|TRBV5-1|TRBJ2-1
CASNLGMGATYNEQFF
TGCGCCAGCAACCTTGGGATGGGGGCGACATACAATGAGCAGTTCTTC
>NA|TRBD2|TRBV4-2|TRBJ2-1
CASSHLNRGGPGQEQFF
TGTGCCAGCAGCCACCTCAATCGCGGGGGGCCCGGGCAGGAGCAGTTCTTC
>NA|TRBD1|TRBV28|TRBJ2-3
CASSLTPRTGSTDTQYF
TGTGCCAGCAGTCTCACCCCTCGGACAGGGAGCACAGATACGCAGTATTTT
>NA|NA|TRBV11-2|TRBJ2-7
CASSLGSSYEQYF
TGTGCCAGCAGCTTGGGCAGCTCCTACGAGCAGTACTTC
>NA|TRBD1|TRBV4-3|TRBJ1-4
CASSYTTGWGEKLFF
TGCGCCAGCAGCTACACGACAGGGTGGGGTGAAAAACTGTTTTTT
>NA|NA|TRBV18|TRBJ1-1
CASSVQGGTEAFF
TGTGCCAGCTCAGTACAGGGTGGGACTGAAGCTTTCTTT
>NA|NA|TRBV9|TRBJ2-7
CASSAEAGTSGEQYF
TGTGCCAGCAGCGCAGAGGCAGGCACGAGCGGCGAGCAGTACTTC
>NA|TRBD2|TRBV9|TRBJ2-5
CASTVGPGLAGPMDF
TGTGCCAGCACCGTAGGCCCGGGACTAGCGGGCCCTATGGACTTC
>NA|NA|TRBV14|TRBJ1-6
CASSRAMGGSPLHF
TGTGCCAGCAGCAGAGCCATGGGGGGTTCACCCCTCCACTTT
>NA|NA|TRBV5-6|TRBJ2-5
CASSGQETQYF
TGTGCCAGCAGCGGACAAGAGACCCAGTACTTC
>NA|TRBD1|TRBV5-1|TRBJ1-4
CASSWTGLEEKLFF
TGCGCCAGCAGCTGGACAGGGCTCGAGGAAAAACTGTTTTTT
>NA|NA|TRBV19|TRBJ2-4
CASSIAGTKNIQYF
TGTGCCAGTAGTATCGCTGGGACCAAAAACATTCAGTACTTC
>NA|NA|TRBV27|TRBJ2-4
CASSAEAKNIQYF
TGTGCCAGCAGTGCCGAAGCCAAAAACATTCAGTACTTC
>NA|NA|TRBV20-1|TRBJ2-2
CSATGTGELFF
TGCAGTGCTACAGGGACCGGGGAGCTGTTTTTT
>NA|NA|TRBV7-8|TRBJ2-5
CASRLNSGPFQETQYF
TGTGCCAGCAGACTGAATTCAGGGCCCTTCCAAGAGACCCAGTACTTC
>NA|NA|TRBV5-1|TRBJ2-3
CASSFGGQPDTQYF
TGCGCCAGCAGCTTCGGAGGACAACCAGATACGCAGTATTTT
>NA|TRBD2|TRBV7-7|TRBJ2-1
CASSLVGGTSGAQFF
TGTGCTAGCAGCTTAGTGGGGGGGACTAGCGGGGCGCAGTTCTTC
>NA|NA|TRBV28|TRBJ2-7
CASSLIVGGQYF
TGTGCCAGCAGTTTAATCGTGGGCGGGCAGTACTTC
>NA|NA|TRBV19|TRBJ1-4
CASSMVRGNEKLFF
TGTGCCAGTAGTATGGTACGGGGGAATGAAAAACTGTTTTTT
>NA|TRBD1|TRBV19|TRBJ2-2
CASSKDRYGELFF
TGTGCCAGTAGTAAGGACAGGTACGGGGAGCTGTTTTTT
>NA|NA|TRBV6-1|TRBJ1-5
CASSGPASNQPQHF
TGTGCCAGCAGTGGTCCAGCAAGCAATCAGCCCCAGCATTTT
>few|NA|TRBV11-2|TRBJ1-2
CASSLTVGYTF
TGTGCCAGCAGCTTGACAGTTGGCTACACCTTC
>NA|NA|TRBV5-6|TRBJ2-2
CASSWGVTNTGELFF
TGTGCCAGCAGCTGGGGGGTCACGAACACCGGGGAGCTGTTTTTT
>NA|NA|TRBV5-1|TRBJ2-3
CASSLGGYTDTQYF
TGCGCCAGCAGCTTGGGTGGCTATACAGATACGCAGTATTTT
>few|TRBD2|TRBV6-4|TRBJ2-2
CASSETSGSTGELFF
TGTGCCAGCAGTGAGACTAGCGGGAGCACCGGGGAGCTGTTTTTT
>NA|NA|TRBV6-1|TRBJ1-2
CAGAGGAHYGYTF
TGTGCGGGGGCCGGAGGGGCCCACTATGGCTACACCTTC
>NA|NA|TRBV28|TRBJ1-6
CASSQGYTQYNSPLHF
TGTGCCAGCAGCCAGGGGTACACGCAATATAATTCACCCCTCCACTTT
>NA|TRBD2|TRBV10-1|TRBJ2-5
CASSESTSGSGQETQYF
TGCGCCAGCAGTGAGTCGACTAGCGGGAGTGGTCAAGAGACCCAGTACTTC
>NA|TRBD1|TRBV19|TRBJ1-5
CASLGQGAISNQPQHF
TGTGCCAGCTTAGGACAGGGGGCTATAAGCAATCAGCCCCAGCATTTT
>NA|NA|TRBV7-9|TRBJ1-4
CASSARNEKLFF
TGTGCCAGCAGCGCTAGAAACGAAAAACTGTTTTTT
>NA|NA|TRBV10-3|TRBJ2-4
CAISGEQVGAKNIQYF
TGTGCCATCAGTGGGGAGCAGGTTGGGGCCAAAAACATTCAGTACTTC
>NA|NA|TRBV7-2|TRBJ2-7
CASSPHGMGEQYF
TGTGCCAGCAGCCCCCACGGGATGGGCGAGCAGTACTTC
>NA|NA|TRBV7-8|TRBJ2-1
CASSLGIDNEQFF
TGTGCCAGCAGCTTAGGAATTGACAATGAGCAGTTCTTC
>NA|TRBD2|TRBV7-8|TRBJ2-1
CASSRGLAGADNEQFF
TGTGCCAGCAGCAGGGGACTAGCGGGAGCAGACAATGAGCAGTTCTTC